This T cell receptor beta chain was identified during a study of T-cell reconstitution after alpha-beta-depleted transplantation in children. Trimming cost V 4 bases and J 3 bases, with 17 bases left between them. This CDR3 has 15 amino acids. Germline CDR1 SGHRS, CDR2 YFSETQ. Details on this clonotype: Its antigen is currently unknown.

Study conclusions and caveats: Reportedly, only several hundred clones from non-depleted graft cells drove alpha-beta T-cell counts at about two months. T-cell counts and diversity at one year following transplant were attributed mainly to newly produced T cells. TCRbeta diversity was high at day 60 in some patients (a result of surviving recipient T cells and thymic progenitors).

Preparation of the TCRbeta library used unique molecular identifiers. TCRdb used MiXCR to reprocess the PCR reads, holding one entry per CDR3 protein. This sample yields 440,000 or so distinct CDR3 sequences, of which roughly 44% are seen a single time; about 30% belongs to the top ten. The J gene is TRBJ2-7, the V gene TRBV5-1, with a tentative D call TRBD1 (5 bases). The TCR sequence derives from a girl between 2 and 10 years old with aplastic anemia, due to receive a stem cell transplant. Here the sequenced sample was PBMCs, taken before TCRalphabeta/CD19-depleted stem cell transplant. The CDR3 coding sequence is TGCGCCAGCAGCGCCCCAGGACACTTGAACTACGAGCAGTACTTC. It encodes CASSAPGHLNYEQYF.